Below are 20 T cell receptor beta chains sequenced from a single sample in a study of T cell repertoires in cytomegalovirus infection. TCRdb fed the reads into MiXCR, producing one record per CDR3 protein. The table shows about 490,000 distinct CDR3 sequences, with 10% to 12% occurring only once. The sequenced sample was PBMCs. Receptors originate from a human donor in good health (CMV status not recorded). Some clones in this sample may be carry-over from other donors' samples.

This clonotype was seen repeatedly, ten times or more. The V gene is TRBV7-2, the J gene TRBJ1-1; perhaps TRBD1 as D (5 bases). The V gene lost 0 bases and the J gene lost 0 bases, with 11 bases spanning the gap. The CDR3 totals 16 residues. The germline CDR1 and CDR2 sequences are SGHTA and FQGNSA. CDR3 sequence: CASSLAGGTMNTEAFF. The CDR3 coding sequence is TGTGCCAGCAGCTTAGCCGGCGGGACTATGAACACTGAAGCTTTCTTT.

This clonotype occurred many times. The gene calls are TRBV7-2 and TRBJ1-2, with D tentatively TRBD1 (6 bases). Per the germline V gene, CDR1 is SGHTA and CDR2 is FQGNSA. CDR3 size: 13 residues. V gave up 10 bases and J gave up 1 base, with 13 bases separating them. CDR3 nucleotides: TGTGCCACCACGCCAGGGGTTAACTATGGCTACACCTTC. As protein: CATTPGVNYGYTF.

This clonotype has a handful of counts. This chain connects TRBV18 to TRBJ2-1; TRBD2 agrees at 8 bases. CDR3 length equals 16 residues. Germline V gene data show CDR1 as KGHSH and CDR2 as LQKENI. Trimming cost V 2 bases and J 6 bases; bases outside gene matches: 9. CDR3 bases: TGTGCCAGCTCACCATTCCAAGCGGGAGAGAGCAATGAGCAGTTCTTC. Translated: CASSPFQAGESNEQFF.

In this sample, this clonotype turned up a few times. This rearrangement joins TRBV6-6 to TRBJ2-1, with 15 nucleotides matching TRBD2. CDR1 is MNHNY and CDR2 is SVGAGI in the germline V gene (reference sequence). The CDR3 covers 16 residues. J was trimmed by 7 bases and V by 7 bases; bases with no gene match: 8. The CDR3 here is CASTDPGTSGRNEQFF. The CDR3 region has the DNA TGTGCCAGCACAGATCCTGGGACTAGCGGGAGGAATGAGCAGTTCTTC.

This clonotype was counted many times. The rearrangement joins TRBV24-1 to TRBJ2-7, with 10 positions matching TRBD1. V shed 4 bases and J 3 bases; nucleotides not matched to a gene: 2. Germline loops: CDR1 KGHDR, CDR2 SFDVKD. CDR3 size: 14 residues. The DNA for the CDR3 is TGTGCCACCAGTGAGGGGGACAGGGGCTACGAGCAGTACTTC. This gives the protein CATSEGDRGYEQYF.

This clonotype was recorded a few times. The rearrangement joins TRBV5-1 to TRBJ1-2, with D hard to call. Germline V gene data show CDR1 as SGHRS and CDR2 as YFSETQ. The CDR3 covers 14 residues. V lost 7 bases and J lost 1, with 14 bases in between. Here the CDR3 DNA reads TGCGCCAGCCGTATGCCCGGGGATAACTATGGCTACACCTTC. Translated: CASRMPGDNYGYTF.

On this clonotype itself: No DNA is shown, since the ends of the CDR3 on it are uncertain; the CDR3 is the one TCRdb lists. The rearrangement joins TRBV6-1 to TRBJ1-2; the table gives TRBD1 as D, unverified against the DNA. CDR1 and CDR2 from the germline V gene are MNHNS and SASEGT. Ends included, the CDR3 has 11 residues. CDR3 region: CASSDWGQGTF.

Note on this clonotype: A read error is possible here, since a much larger clone lies one base away. CDR3 loop: CANSPDSFYTEAFF. The CDR3 nucleotides read TGTGCCAACAGCCCGGACAGTTTTTACACTGAAGCTTTCTTT. This chain uses TRBV7-3 with TRBJ1-1, with a tentative D call TRBD1 (6 bases). CDR3 length: 14 amino acids. Per germline, CDR1 SGHTA and CDR2 FQGTGA. The variable domain in full, completed from reference TRBV7-3 and TRBJ1-1, reads GAGVSQTPSNKVTEKGKYVELRCDPISGHTALYWYRQSLGQGPEFLIYFQGTGAADDSGLPNDRFFAVRPEGSVSTLKIQRTERGDSAVYLCANSPDSFYTEAFFGQGTRLTVV.

This clonotype was recorded at least ten times. The V gene is TRBV15, the J gene TRBJ2-1; 7 nucleotides align to TRBD2. In germline, CDR1 is LNHNV, CDR2 YYDKDF (reference sequence). The CDR3 contains 16 residues. After removal of 0 bases from V and 4 bases from J, the junction contained 6 bases not matched to a gene. CDR3 amino acids: CATSREGRVGYNEQFF. CDR3 nucleotides: TGTGCCACCAGCAGAGAGGGGAGGGTGGGGTACAATGAGCAGTTCTTC.

This clonotype was observed at least ten times. V gene TRBV6-6 combines with J gene TRBJ1-5; possible D gene TRBD1, 5 bases. The CDR3 is 14 residues long. From germline, CDR1 is MNHNY and CDR2 SVGAGI (reference sequence). The V end was cut by 2 bases, the J end by 6 bases, with 11 bases between. CDR3 in DNA: TGTGCCAGCAGTTACACAGGTTCTGGTCAGCCCCAGCATTTT. Protein: CASSYTGSGQPQHF.

This clonotype was observed at least ten times. The chain uses TRBV27 and TRBJ1-6; the D gene is possibly TRBD1 (5 bases). The CDR3 is 13 residues long. Trimming stripped 3 bases from V and 13 bases from J, with 13 bases between. Looked up from germline, CDR1 is MNHEY and CDR2 is SMNVEV (reference sequence). In DNA, the CDR3 is TGTGCCAGCAGTTTCGGTCGGGGGTTTCCCCTCCACTTT. Translation: CASSFGRGFPLHF.

This clonotype was recorded at least ten times. V and J are TRBV5-4 and TRBJ2-2, with 11 bases that match TRBD2. Germline CDR1 reads SGHNT; CDR2 reads YYREEE (reference sequence). This CDR3 spans 17 amino acids. With V trimmed by 1 base and J by 1 base, 3 bases remained unmatched. This CDR3 is CASSLTGTSGNTGELFF. CDR3 in DNA: TGTGCCAGCAGCTTGACCGGGACTAGCGGGAACACCGGGGAGCTGTTTTTT.

In its sample, this clonotype was seen many times. The chain joins TRBV27 to TRBJ1-3, with D unclear. This CDR3 comprises 13 residues. The germline V gene encodes CDR1 MNHEY and CDR2 SMNVEV (reference sequence). V was clipped by 3 bases and J by 4 bases, with 7 bases between them. The CDR3 nucleotides read TGTGCCAGCAGTTTTGGGTTCGGAAACACCATATATTTT. The encoded protein is CASSFGFGNTIYF.

The sample holds many counts of this clonotype. This sequence joins TRBV7-6 and TRBJ2-3, with D perhaps TRBD2 (5 bases). Germline CDR1 reads SGHVS; CDR2 reads FNYEAQ. The CDR3 covers 15 residues. V lost 5 bases to trimming and J lost 2 bases, with 14 bases between them. CDR3 sequence reads: CASSPSGGPTDTQYF. The CDR3 bases are TGTGCCAGCAGCCCAAGCGGAGGTCCCACAGATACGCAGTATTTT.

This clonotype was detected many times. The gene calls are TRBV5-4 and TRBJ2-1; 12 bases fit TRBD2. This CDR3 is built from 16 residues. Germline CDR1 is SGHNT and CDR2 is YYREEE (reference sequence). Germline trimming cut 2 bases from V and 1 base from J; bases unmatched to any gene: 1. CDR3 sequence: CASSFGTSGSYNEQFF. CDR3 coding DNA: TGTGCCAGCAGCTTCGGGACTAGCGGGTCCTACAATGAGCAGTTCTTC.

The sample holds many counts of this clonotype. The chain combines TRBV15 with TRBJ1-1; D not resolved. Per germline, CDR1 LNHNV and CDR2 YYDKDF (reference sequence). The CDR3 contains 13 residues. Trimming left V 4 bases short and J 3 bases short, with 9 bases between. The CDR3 protein is CATSKGSDTEAFF. Written as DNA, the CDR3 is TGTGCCACCAGCAAAGGGAGCGACACTGAAGCTTTCTTT. The entire variable domain, with the rest obtained from reference TRBV15 and TRBJ1-1, is as follows: DAMVIQNPRYQVTQFGKPVTLSCSQTLNHNVMYWYQQKSSQAPKLLFHYYDKDFNNEADTPDNFQSRRPNTSFCFLDIRSPGLGDTAMYLCATSKGSDTEAFFGQGTRLTVV.

This chain connects TRBV20-1 to TRBJ2-7; 8 nucleotides align to TRBD1. CDR1 DFQATT and CDR2 SNEGSKA come from the germline V gene (reference sequence). The CDR3 contains 15 residues. Germline trimming cut 1 base from V and 2 bases from J; bases unmatched to any gene: 7. The CDR3 here is CSARAGGAGPYEQYF. CDR3 sequence (DNA): TGCAGTGCTAGAGCAGGGGGCGCAGGACCCTACGAGCAGTACTTC.

This clonotype occurred many times. J is TRBJ2-4 and V is TRBV27; 10 bases match TRBD1. V shed 4 bases and J 7 bases; nucleotides not matched to a gene: 10. Germline V lookup: CDR1 MNHEY, CDR2 SMNVEV (reference sequence). The CDR3 extends over 16 amino acids. The CDR3 is CASSSAIWDRGNIQYF. In DNA form, the CDR3 reads TGTGCCAGCAGTTCGGCAATCTGGGACAGGGGCAACATTCAGTACTTC.

At least ten counts were recorded for this clonotype. This chain links TRBV2 with TRBJ2-7; possible D gene TRBD1, 5 bases. V was trimmed by 4 bases and J by 4 bases, leaving 14 bases between them. The germline V gene has CDR1 SNHLY and CDR2 FYNNEI. The CDR3 has 14 amino acids. CDR3 in DNA: TGTGCCAGCAGTGCCCAGGGCTTATCTTACGAGCAGTACTTC. Its protein is CASSAQGLSYEQYF.

This clonotype was observed at least ten times. This sequence joins TRBV7-2 and TRBJ2-7, with a tentative D call TRBD1 (5 bases). There are 15 residues in the CDR3. The germline V gene has CDR1 SGHTA and CDR2 FQGNSA. Trimming pared 5 bases from V and 2 bases from J, leaving 16 bases between. The CDR3 spells CASSPRAGQTYEQYF. The CDR3 DNA sequence: TGTGCCAGCAGCCCCAGGGCCGGTCAGACCTACGAGCAGTACTTC.